Below, 19 T cell receptor beta chains from the same sample are listed, as sequenced in a study of identical twins. TCRdb ran MiXCR on the 5' RACE reads and lists one entry per CDR3 protein. The sample has 520,000 or so distinct CDR3 sequences; roughly 21% are singletons. The data also belong to a second study, concerning T cells expressing NK-cell markers.

Sequencing was performed on CD4+ T cells sorted from blood. Source of these receptors: a woman between 18 and 29 years old in good health.

The rearrangement joins TRBV12-3 or TRBV12-4 to TRBJ2-1; no firm D call. Trimming stripped 6 bases from V and 0 bases from J, with 12 bases between. The CDR3 covers 15 residues. CDR3 bases: TGTGCCAGCAGAAACTTGTTAAGCTCCTACAATGAGCAGTTCTTC. This gives the protein CASRNLLSSYNEQFF.

The chain uses TRBV10-3 and TRBJ2-7, with 7 bases identical to TRBD2. This CDR3 is 13 amino acids long. V lost 6 bases to trimming and J lost 1 base; unmatched junction nucleotides: 3. Germline CDR1 reads ENHRY; CDR2 reads SYGVKD. In DNA, the CDR3 is TGTGCCATCAGCATGGGACTATCCTACGAGCAGTACTTC. Translated, it gives CAISMGLSYEQYF.

This clonotype was found a few times. This chain's CDR3 is CASSPRGADTGELFF. In DNA form, the CDR3 reads TGTGCCAGCAGCCCCCGGGGGGCAGACACCGGGGAGCTGTTTTTT. The V gene is TRBV12-3 or TRBV12-4, the J gene TRBJ2-2; a possible D gene is TRBD2 (7 bases). V was clipped by 6 bases and J by 3 bases, with 14 bases between them. The CDR3 runs to 15 residues.

The chain uses TRBV20-1 and TRBJ1-2; D perhaps matches TRBD1 (5 bases). The CDR3 covers 13 residues. Trimming cost V 3 bases and J 4 bases, with 12 bases left between them. CDR1 is DFQATT and CDR2 is SNEGSKA in the germline V gene (reference sequence). CDR3 in amino acids: CSASQGRGYGYTF. The CDR3 DNA reads TGCAGTGCTAGTCAGGGACGTGGCTATGGCTACACCTTC.

This clonotype was observed a few times. The J gene is TRBJ1-1, the V gene TRBV9; D is ambiguous. CDR3 size: 12 residues. Trimming took off 3 bases at V and 3 bases at J, with 6 bases between the two ends. Germline V lookup: CDR1 SGDLS, CDR2 YYNGEE. CDR3 in amino acids: CASSGLDTEAFF. CDR3 DNA sequence: TGTGCCAGCAGCGGTCTGGACACTGAAGCTTTCTTT. Looking up the rest from reference TRBV9 and TRBJ1-1 gives the full variable domain: DSGVTQTPKHLITATGQRVTLRCSPRSGDLSVYWYQQSLDQGLQFLIQYYNGEERAKGNILERFSAQQFPDLHSELNLSSLELGDSALYFCASSGLDTEAFFGQGTRLTVV.

This clonotype was picked up many times. V gene TRBV12-3 or TRBV12-4 combines with J gene TRBJ2-5; no definite D call. V lost 3 bases, J lost 2 bases, and 16 bases lay in between. The CDR3 is made up of 16 amino acids. The DNA of the CDR3 is TGTGCCAGCAGTTTTCTCCCCCGCGACCATCAAGAGACCCAGTACTTC. Encoded protein: CASSFLPRDHQETQYF.

The chain recombines TRBV19 with TRBJ2-7, with D possibly TRBD1 on 6 matching bases. V lost 8 bases and J 7 bases, leaving 18 bases between the germline ends. This CDR3 is built from 13 residues. Germline V gives CDR1 LNHDA, CDR2 SQIVND (reference sequence). The CDR3: CASSWDTSREQYF. The CDR3, as DNA: TGTGCCAGTTCCTGGGACACCTCCCGGGAGCAGTACTTC.

The rearrangement joins TRBV7-9 to TRBJ2-7; possibly TRBD1 for D (5 bases). Germline CDR1 is SEHNR and CDR2 is FQNEAQ (reference sequence). V was trimmed by 4 bases and J by 3 bases, leaving 13 bases between them. This CDR3 has 14 residues. The CDR3 DNA follows: TGTGCCAGCAGCTATCGACAGACGCACTACGAGCAGTACTTC. Its protein is CASSYRQTHYEQYF.

This clonotype was seen only a few times. The J gene is TRBJ2-3, the V gene TRBV9; 8 bases agree with TRBD2. This CDR3 has 16 amino acids. V gave up 4 bases and J gave up 5 bases; unmatched junction bases: 12. Germline loops: CDR1 SGDLS, CDR2 YYNGEE. The CDR3 loop reads CASSSPGGTRRDTQYF. CDR3 bases: TGTGCCAGCAGCTCCCCCGGGGGGACTAGACGAGATACGCAGTATTTT.

The rearrangement links TRBV7-2 to TRBJ2-7; 10 bases map to TRBD2. The CDR3 consists of 15 residues. The V gene end was trimmed by 1 base and the J gene end by 6 bases; junction bases not matched to a gene: 6. Per germline, CDR1 SGHTA and CDR2 FQGNSA. CDR3 nucleotide sequence: TGTGCCAGCAGCTTAGAGCTAGCGGGAGAGGGCGAGCAGTACTTC. As protein: CASSLELAGEGEQYF. Combining the CDR3 with reference TRBV7-2 and TRBJ2-7 gives the whole variable domain GAGVSQSPSNKVTEKGKDVELRCDPISGHTALYWYRQSLGQGLEFLIYFQGNSAPDKSGLPSDRFSAERTGGSVSTLTIQRTQQEDSAVYLCASSLELAGEGEQYFGPGTRLTVT.

The V and J genes are TRBV7-2 and TRBJ2-5; 8 bases match TRBD2. Germline loops: CDR1 SGHTA, CDR2 FQGNSA. With V trimmed by 1 base and J by 7 bases, 8 bases remained unmatched. CDR3 length equals 15 residues. The CDR3 loop reads CASSLGAGVARTQYF. The CDR3 bases are TGTGCCAGCAGCTTAGGAGCGGGGGTGGCCAGGACCCAGTACTTC.

The rearrangement links TRBV20-1 to TRBJ2-5, with TRBD1 as a possible D gene (5 bases). The V and J ends lost 3 bases and 2 bases respectively, with 13 bases between them. CDR1 DFQATT and CDR2 SNEGSKA come from the germline V gene (reference sequence). The CDR3 is 14 amino acids. CDR3 region: CSASAGPLQETQYF. For the CDR3, the DNA is TGCAGTGCTAGCGCAGGGCCTCTTCAAGAGACCCAGTACTTC.

This clonotype was found a few times. The rearrangement uses TRBV9 and TRBJ1-1, with D maybe TRBD1 (5 bases). The CDR3 has 12 amino acids. V lost 3 bases and J lost 11, with 14 bases in between. Germline V gives CDR1 SGDLS, CDR2 YYNGEE. The CDR3 reads CASSAQPGTAFF. The CDR3, as DNA: TGTGCCAGCAGCGCACAACCAGGGACGGCTTTCTTT.

V is TRBV2 and J is TRBJ2-7; D is perhaps TRBD1 (6 bases). Trimming took off 6 bases at V and 3 bases at J, with 18 bases between the two ends. The germline V gene has CDR1 SNHLY and CDR2 FYNNEI. CDR3 length equals 15 residues. CDR3 sequence (DNA): TGTGCCAGCAGGACTCCCGGGACATGGGTCTACGAGCAGTACTTC. Its translation: CASRTPGTWVYEQYF. The full variable domain, in which reference TRBV2 and TRBJ2-7 provide the parts outside the CDR3, is EPEVTQTPSHQVTQMGQEVILRCVPISNHLYFYWYRQILGQKVEFLVSFYNNEISEKSEIFDDQFSVERPDGSNFTLKIRSTKLEDSAMYFCASRTPGTWVYEQYFGPGTRLTVT.

This clonotype appeared a few times. J is TRBJ1-4 and V is TRBV7-2, with 10 positions matching TRBD1. CDR1 and CDR2 (germline): SGHTA, FQGNSA. This CDR3 spans 14 amino acids. Losses at the gene ends were 4 bases for V and 10 bases for J; bases not matched to a gene: 6. The CDR3, as DNA: TGTGCCAGCAGCTACGGACAGGGGGAGGGAAAACTGTTTTTT. Encoded protein: CASSYGQGEGKLFF.

This clonotype was picked up a small number of times. J is TRBJ2-1 and V is TRBV7-9; D unclear. V shed 2 bases and J shed 9 bases, with 11 bases lying between them. Germline CDR1 SEHNR, CDR2 FQNEAQ (reference sequence). This CDR3 contains 13 residues. CDR3 bases: TGTGCCAGCAGCTTACTTCAGTCTAGTGAGCAGTTCTTC. The encoded protein is CASSLLQSSEQFF.

This clonotype was detected only a few times. V usage is TRBV20-1 and J usage is TRBJ2-5; the D call may be TRBD1 or TRBD2 (7 bases each). The CDR3 length is 13 residues. Germline V gene lookup returns CDR1 DFQATT and CDR2 SNEGSKA (reference sequence). V was cut by 7 bases and J by 4 bases, with 16 bases left in between. CDR3 amino acids: CSGNRGGRETQYF. CDR3 DNA sequence: TGCAGTGGGAACAGGGGAGGGAGAGAGACCCAGTACTTC.

This clonotype came up a few times. The V call is TRBV7-2, the J call TRBJ2-7; TRBD2 matches 8 bases. The CDR3 is 15 residues long. Germline V lookup: CDR1 SGHTA, CDR2 FQGNSA. Trimming took 7 bases from V and 2 from J; bases not matched to a gene: 10. This CDR3 is CASTPTSGPTYEQYF. The CDR3 nucleotides read TGTGCCAGCACCCCAACTAGCGGCCCCACCTACGAGCAGTACTTC.

The genes are TRBV5-1 and TRBJ2-1; no firm D call. The CDR3 sequence is 12 residues long. Per the germline V gene, CDR1 is SGHRS and CDR2 is YFSETQ. V was trimmed by 2 bases and J by 7 bases, leaving 7 bases between them. The CDR3 here is CASSLNGNEQFF. For the CDR3, the DNA is TGCGCCAGCAGCTTAAATGGAAATGAGCAGTTCTTC.